These 26 T cell receptor beta chains were sequenced from one sample in a study of OX40 agonist ivuxolimab in advanced cancers. Repertoires were generated with immunoSEQ multiplex PCR, while TCRdb's copy carries only in-frame clones and drops some. The data show fewer than 65,000 clones, with 80% to 95% seen just once and around 20% held by the top ten. The sequencing used CD4+ or CD8+ T cells sorted from blood, collected in a trial of the OX40 agonist ivuxolimab. The source of these receptors is an adult with an advanced solid tumor such as melanoma, head and neck, liver or kidney cancer.

The genes are TRBV28 and TRBJ1-1; D not resolved. The germline V gene encodes CDR1 MDHEN and CDR2 SYDVKM. The length of the CDR3 is 16 residues. V lost 2 bases, J lost 6 bases, and 19 bases lay in between. The CDR3 is CASSLPISSSGAEAFF. Written as DNA, the CDR3 is TGTGCCAGCAGTTTACCCATTTCAAGCTCAGGAGCTGAAGCTTTCTTT.

The chain couples TRBV13 to TRBJ2-5, with TRBD1 as a possible D gene (5 bases). This CDR3 is 15 amino acids long. Between the trimmed V and J ends, which lost 3 bases and 2 bases, there was a span of 13 bases. Germline CDR1 PRHDT, CDR2 FYEKMQ (reference sequence). The CDR3 DNA sequence: TGTGCCAGCAGCTTGGCAAGGGGCCAACAAGAGACCCAGTACTTC. It translates to CASSLARGQQETQYF.

Only a few counts were recorded for this clone. DNA for the CDR3: TGTGCCAGCAGCTTAGTTACGTCAGACGAGCAGTACTTC. Residues: CASSLVTSDEQYF. The chain carries TRBV7-6 and TRBJ2-7; D remains unclear. The CDR3 loop spans 13 amino acids. Trimming pared 1 base from V and 5 bases from J, leaving 9 bases between. The germline CDR1 and CDR2 sequences are SGHVS and FNYEAQ.

The chain joins TRBV11-2 to TRBJ1-2; no clear D. This CDR3 region has 16 residues. V was cut by 0 bases and J by 4 bases, with 15 bases left in between. Germline-derived CDR1 and CDR2 are SGHAT and FQNNGV. DNA for the CDR3: TGTGCCAGCAGCTTAGAGGCGGTCGGGGAGGGCTATGGCTACACCTTC. Translated: CASSLEAVGEGYGYTF.

This chain connects TRBV16 to TRBJ1-1; the D is unclear. Per germline, CDR1 KGHSY and CDR2 FQNENV. The CDR3 covers 13 residues. The V end lost 0 bases, the J end lost 3 bases, and 5 bases lay between the germline ends. CDR3 nucleotides: TGTGCCAGCAGCCAATCGGCGGACACTGAAGCTTTCTTT. Protein product: CASSQSADTEAFF.

This chain uses TRBV19 with TRBJ1-5; TRBD1 matches at 8 bases. The CDR3 runs 16 residues. The trim removed 3 bases at V and 2 bases at J, leaving 6 bases unmatched. Germline V lookup: CDR1 LNHDA, CDR2 SQIVND (reference sequence). The DNA for the CDR3 is TGTGCCAGTAGTATTCAGGGGGCTGCGGGCAATCAGCCCCAGCATTTT. It specifies CASSIQGAAGNQPQHF.

The CDR3 coding sequence is TGTGCCAGCAGCACCCGGACAGGATACAATGAGCAGTTCTTC. Its protein product is CASSTRTGYNEQFF. The V and J genes are TRBV7-8 and TRBJ2-1, with 7 bases that match TRBD1. In germline, CDR1 is SGHVS, CDR2 FQNEAQ. The V and J ends lost 5 bases and 4 bases, in that order; junction bases with no gene match: 5. This CDR3 is 14 amino acids long. The entire variable domain, with the rest obtained from reference TRBV7-8 and TRBJ2-1, is as follows: GAGVSQSPRYKVAKRGQDVALRCDPISGHVSLFWYQQALGQGPEFLTYFQNEAQLDKSGLPSDRFFAERPEGSVSTLKIQRTQQEDSAVYLCASSTRTGYNEQFFGPGTRLTVL.

The rearrangement links TRBV4-2 to TRBJ2-1; TRBD2 might be the D (7 bases). The germline V gene has CDR1 LGHNA and CDR2 YNFKEQ. The V end lost 3 bases, the J end lost 5 bases, and 17 bases lay between the germline ends. This CDR3 spans 16 amino acids. CDR3 sequence reads: CASSHLGGGRDNEQFF. CDR3 DNA: TGTGCCAGCAGCCATCTTGGGGGGGGGCGAGACAATGAGCAGTTCTTC.

The CDR3 here is CSVVVGQGPYEQYF. The CDR3 region has the DNA TGCAGCGTTGTGGTTGGACAGGGCCCCTACGAGCAGTACTTC. The rearrangement joins TRBV29-1 to TRBJ2-7; 8 bases are a match to TRBD1. Losses at the gene ends were 4 bases for V and 2 bases for J; bases not matched to a gene: 7. From germline, CDR1 is SQVTM and CDR2 ANQGSEA. The CDR3 totals 14 residues.

V is TRBV29-1 and J is TRBJ1-2; maybe TRBD1 (5 bases). V was cut by 3 bases and J by 8 bases, with 13 bases left in between. Germline assignment: CDR1 SQVTM and CDR2 ANQGSEA. CDR3 length: 12 amino acids. The CDR3 loop is CSVDGAGRGYTF. The CDR3 DNA follows: TGCAGCGTTGATGGGGCAGGGCGAGGCTACACCTTC.

This chain joins TRBV4-1 and TRBJ2-2; 12 bases fit TRBD2. Germline trimming cut 0 bases from V and 1 base from J; bases unmatched to any gene: 6. The CDR3 consists of 19 residues. From germline, CDR1 is MGHRA and CDR2 YSYEKL. CDR3 nucleotide sequence: TGCGCCAGCAGCCAAGATTTGACTAGCGGGGGCTGGAACACCGGGGAGCTGTTTTTT. Translated: CASSQDLTSGGWNTGELFF.

This chain joins TRBV11-2 and TRBJ2-3; no clear D. V was trimmed by 1 base and J by 0 bases, leaving 11 bases between them. Germline values: CDR1 SGHAT, CDR2 FQNNGV. The CDR3 has 16 amino acids. This chain's CDR3 is CASSLGVTPSTDTQYF. As DNA, the CDR3 is TGTGCCAGCAGCTTAGGCGTGACCCCTAGCACAGATACGCAGTATTTT.

The rearrangement links TRBV4-1 to TRBJ1-2; D may be TRBD1 (6 bases). V gave up 6 bases and J gave up 6 bases, with 17 bases separating them. CDR3 length equals 14 residues. CDR1 MGHRA and CDR2 YSYEKL come from the germline V gene. CDR3 in DNA: TGCGCCAGCAGGGGGGGCCTAGGGGGACATGGCTACACCTTC. Translating gives CASRGGLGGHGYTF.

The V call is TRBV6-5, the J call TRBJ2-1, with D perhaps given as TRBD1 or TRBD2 (5 bases each). This CDR3 region has 13 residues. Trimming removed 0 bases from V and 5 bases from J, with 5 bases in between. Germline CDR1 is MNHEY and CDR2 is SVGAGI. CDR3 sequence: CASSYSGDNEQFF. For the CDR3, the DNA is TGTGCCAGCAGTTACTCGGGGGACAATGAGCAGTTCTTC.

The genes are TRBV2 and TRBJ1-2; maybe TRBD1 (6 bases). The germline V gene has CDR1 SNHLY and CDR2 FYNNEI. This CDR3 is 12 amino acids long. V gave up 5 bases and J gave up 2 bases, with 6 bases separating them. The CDR3: CASSTGNYGYTF. CDR3 bases: TGTGCCAGCAGTACAGGGAACTATGGCTACACCTTC.

This rearrangement joins TRBV29-1 to TRBJ2-1; no clear D. The germline gives CDR1 SQVTM, CDR2 ANQGSEA. The V gene lost 4 bases and the J gene lost 5 bases, with 3 bases spanning the gap. CDR3 size: 10 residues. In DNA form, the CDR3 reads TGCAGCGTTGTTCACAATGAGCAGTTCTTC. Translation: CSVVHNEQFF.

The chain has TRBV10-2 and TRBJ1-5; no clear D gene. Germline V CDR1 and CDR2: WSHSY, SAAADI. The germline V and J ends were trimmed by 0 bases and 6 bases, with 6 bases remaining between them. This CDR3 comprises 13 residues. The chain's CDR3 is CASSESEVQPQHF. The CDR3 region has the DNA TGCGCCAGCAGTGAGTCGGAGGTTCAGCCCCAGCATTTT.

J is TRBJ1-1 and V is TRBV7-8; TRBD1 might be the D (5 bases). CDR1 is SGHVS and CDR2 is FQNEAQ in the germline V gene. V was trimmed by 4 bases and J by 4 bases, leaving 13 bases between them. This CDR3 spans 14 amino acids. The CDR3 loop is CASSSRGESTEAFF. In nucleotides, the CDR3 is TGTGCCAGCAGCTCCCGGGGGGAGAGCACTGAAGCTTTCTTT.

DNA for the CDR3: TGTGCCAGCAGTCAAAGGGAGGGGCTATCAAATGAAAAACTGTTTTTT. Residues: CASSQREGLSNEKLFF. The chain links TRBV7-9 to TRBJ1-4; tentatively, D is TRBD1 (5 bases). Per the germline V gene, CDR1 is SEHNR and CDR2 is FQNEAQ (reference sequence). The germline V and J ends were trimmed by 6 bases and 5 bases, with 19 bases remaining between them. The CDR3 is 16 residues long.

The chain couples TRBV19 to TRBJ2-7; maybe TRBD2 (7 bases). The CDR3 totals 13 residues. Trimming removed 4 bases from V and 5 bases from J, with 12 bases in between. Germline CDR1 LNHDA, CDR2 SQIVND (reference sequence). CDR3 sequence (DNA): TGTGCCAGTAGTAGCGGGGGCCGGGACGAGCAGTACTTC. It is translated as CASSSGGRDEQYF.

The chain joins TRBV19 to TRBJ1-5; TRBD1 agrees at 7 bases. Germline V gives CDR1 LNHDA, CDR2 SQIVND (reference sequence). CDR3 length equals 12 residues. With 9 bases clipped from V and 10 bases from J, the junction kept 9 bases outside the gene matches. The CDR3 nucleotides are TGTGCCAGCCGACAGGGTGGGATTCCCCAGCATTTT. It codes for CASRQGGIPQHF. Full variable domain (missing parts from reference TRBV19 and TRBJ1-5): DGGITQSPKYLFRKEGQNVTLSCEQNLNHDAMYWYRQDPGQGLRLIYYSQIVNDFQKGDIAEGYSVSREKKESFPLTVTSAQKNPTAFYLCASRQGGIPQHFGDGTRLSIL.

The chain is built from TRBV14 and TRBJ1-6, with a tentative D call TRBD1 (5 bases). V shed 1 base and J shed 12 bases, with 16 bases lying between them. The CDR3 loop spans 15 amino acids. Germline CDR1 is SGHDN and CDR2 is FVKESK. For the CDR3, the DNA is TGTGCCAGCAGCCAAGGAGTGACAGATAGTCTACCCCTCCACTTT. The encoded protein is CASSQGVTDSLPLHF.

This clone turned up a few times. This rearrangement joins TRBV6-5 to TRBJ1-2; D ambiguous. Germline V gene data show CDR1 as MNHEY and CDR2 as SVGAGI. Between the trimmed V and J ends, which lost 7 bases and 1 base, there was a span of 10 bases. The CDR3 contains 13 residues. In DNA, the CDR3 is TGTGCCAGCATGTCGGGAATTAACTATGGCTACACCTTC. Translating gives CASMSGINYGYTF.

This chain uses TRBV4-2 with TRBJ2-1; D may be TRBD2 (5 bases). Looked up from germline, CDR1 is LGHNA and CDR2 is YNFKEQ. CDR3 length equals 16 residues. Trimming took 0 bases from V and 4 from J, leaving 13 bases between them. The CDR3: CASSQDRVSEYNEQFF. The DNA of the CDR3 is TGTGCCAGCAGCCAAGATCGGGTTAGCGAGTACAATGAGCAGTTCTTC.

This chain uses TRBV19 with TRBJ1-4, with 9 positions matching TRBD1. Trimming took 4 bases from V and 7 from J; bases not matched to a gene: 7. Germline V gene sequence: CDR1 LNHDA, CDR2 SQIVND (reference sequence). The CDR3 is 15 residues long. In nucleotides, the CDR3 is TGTGCCAGTAGTACACTACAGGGGGCACGTGAAAAACTGTTTTTT. Encoded protein: CASSTLQGAREKLFF.

The chain has TRBV10-2 and TRBJ2-5, with a possible D match to TRBD1 (5 bases). Germline lookup yields CDR1 WSHSY and CDR2 SAAADI. The CDR3 sequence is 15 residues long. V was clipped by 0 bases and J by 1 base, with 9 bases between them. As DNA, the CDR3 is TGCGCCAGCAGTGAGTCGGGGCGCTTCCAAGAGACCCAGTACTTC. It yields the protein CASSESGRFQETQYF.